Listed below are T cell receptor beta chains from one sample, sequenced in a study of T cells in Graves' hyperthyroidism and ophthalmopathy. TCRdb redid the calling of the multiplex PCR reads with MiXCR, one entry per CDR3 protein. The top ten clones hold roughly 19% of a sample with around 400,000 distinct CDR3 sequences, roughly 15% of them seen once. The sequenced material came from blood. All receptors derive from a woman aged 60-75 years with Graves' ophthalmopathy. Each CDR3 is given with its conserved first and last residue. The D gene is left open where the match is weak. Only some rows state a clone size, as once, few, many or a class for expanded clones.

j_call,v_call,clone_size,d_call,cdr3_nt,cdr3_aa
TRBJ2-1,TRBV19,few,TRBD1,TGTGCCAGTAGTATTTTTGTGGACAGGGGGGAGGTCGGATACAATGAGCAGTTCTTC,CASSIFVDRGEVGYNEQFF
TRBJ2-7,TRBV5-1,-,TRBD2,TGCGCCAGCAGCATGGGACTAGCGGGAGGGCGCTCCTACGAGCAGTACTTC,CASSMGLAGGRSYEQYF
TRBJ1-1,TRBV28,many,-,TGTGCCAGCAGTTTGAGGGCGGCTGAAGCTTTCTTT,CASSLRAAEAFF
TRBJ2-5,TRBV9,few,-,TGTGCCAGCAGCACCCCTCTGGAAGAGACCCAGTACTTC,CASSTPLEETQYF
TRBJ1-6,TRBV7-2,many,TRBD1,TGTGCCAGCAGCACGACAGGGGTTGGCTCACCCCTCCACTTT,CASSTTGVGSPLHF
TRBJ2-3,TRBV10-2,few,-,TGCGCCACGAGCTCGGGGAGTTCGACAGATACGCAGTATTTT,CATSSGSSTDTQYF
TRBJ2-4,TRBV11-2,many,-,TGTGCCAGCAGCTTCGTAAACATTCAGTACTTC,CASSFVNIQYF
TRBJ2-7,TRBV7-8,many,-,TGTGCCAGCAGCTTAGGAAGGTCAACCTACGAGCAGTACTTC,CASSLGRSTYEQYF
TRBJ1-6,TRBV6-2/TRBV6-3,-,-,TGTGCCAGCACCCGCGGTGTGGGTAGGGATTCACCCCTCCACTTT,CASTRGVGRDSPLHF
TRBJ2-5,TRBV28,many,-,TGTGCCAGCAGTTCCCTCAGGGGCGGCTACCAAGAGACCCAGTACTTC,CASSSLRGGYQETQYF
TRBJ2-7,TRBV5-1,many,TRBD1,TGCGCCAGCAGCTCCATCCTGACAGGGGGCTACGAGCAGTACTTC,CASSSILTGGYEQYF
TRBJ1-4,TRBV19,-,-,TGTGCCAGTAGAATAAGTGGAGCAACTAATGAAAAACTGTTTTTT,CASRISGATNEKLFF
TRBJ2-1,TRBV6-1,few,TRBD2,TGTGCCAGCAGAAAACTGGGACTAGCGGACACATACAATGAGCAGTTCTTC,CASRKLGLADTYNEQFF
TRBJ1-1,TRBV7-3,few,-,TGTGCCAGCAGCTTAACCCGACAGGAGAACACTGAAGCTTTCTTT,CASSLTRQENTEAFF
TRBJ1-5,TRBV15,-,-,TGTGCCACCAGCAGAGATCCGAGCAATCAGCCCCAGCATTTT,CATSRDPSNQPQHF
TRBJ1-2,TRBV5-6,many,TRBD1,TGTGCCAGCAGCTCGGGACAGGGCAGATTTTTTGGCTACACCTTC,CASSSGQGRFFGYTF
TRBJ1-3,TRBV7-9,few,-,TGTGCCAGCAGCTTAGTCCTGGGACGACTAAGCTCTGGAAACACCATATATTTT,CASSLVLGRLSSGNTIYF
TRBJ1-3,TRBV30,many,-,TGTGCCTGGAGTAACCGCAGGGTCTCTGGAAACACCATATATTTT,CAWSNRRVSGNTIYF
TRBJ2-7,TRBV27,many,TRBD2,TGTGCCAGCAGCATAGGCGGGGGGTACGAGCAGTACTTC,CASSIGGGYEQYF
TRBJ2-1,TRBV11-2,few,TRBD2,TGTGCCAGCAGCCGCTACGAAGCGGGAGCCTACAATGAGCAGTTCTTC,CASSRYEAGAYNEQFF
TRBJ2-7,TRBV7-3,many,-,TGTGCCAGCAGCTACGGCGGTCGCGCCCCCTACGAGCAGTACTTC,CASSYGGRAPYEQYF
TRBJ2-1,TRBV20-1,-,TRBD2,TGCAGTGCTAGAACCGGGACTAGCGGGAGATCCGATGAGCAGTTCTTC,CSARTGTSGRSDEQFF
TRBJ2-7,TRBV11-2,-,TRBD2,TGTGCCAGCAGTTCATATGCGGGGACTAGCGAGTCCTACGAGCAGTACTTC,CASSSYAGTSESYEQYF
TRBJ2-1,TRBV5-4,few,-,TGTGCCAGCACCCATAGGAGGGATACCTCCTACAATGAGCAGTTCTTC,CASTHRRDTSYNEQFF
TRBJ2-5,TRBV3-1,many,-,TGTGCCAGCAGCCAACGGGGCGGGTCCTTGACGGAGACCCAGTACTTC,CASSQRGGSLTETQYF
TRBJ2-1,TRBV28,-,-,TGTGCCAGCAGCCCTTACGACGGGGAGCAGTTCTTC,CASSPYDGEQFF
TRBJ1-5,TRBV18,many,TRBD1,TGTGCCAGCTCCGAAGGACAGGGCCCTTGGCATTTT,CASSEGQGPWHF
TRBJ2-2,TRBV24-1,few,-,TGTGCCACCAGTGAAAGGTGGGGAGGTAACACCGGGGAGCTGTTTTTT,CATSERWGGNTGELFF
TRBJ1-6,TRBV11-2,many,-,TGTGCCAGCAGCTTAGTTTCGGACAATTCACCCCTCCACTTT,CASSLVSDNSPLHF
TRBJ2-1,TRBV28,many,TRBD2,TGTGCCAGCAGTTTACTCCGACTAGCGGGGGACTACAATGAGCAGTTCTTC,CASSLLRLAGDYNEQFF
TRBJ2-5,TRBV30,many,TRBD1,TGTGCCTGGAGTGCGGACAGGGGGCAGGGCGAGACCCAGTACTTC,CAWSADRGQGETQYF
TRBJ1-5,TRBV2,-,-,TGTGCCAGCAGTGAAGCCACGGGGAAACGTCGGCAGCCCCAGCATTTT,CASSEATGKRRQPQHF
TRBJ1-5,TRBV19,-,-,TGTGCCAGTAGACCGACCAACTGGGAGAATCAGCCCCAGCATTTT,CASRPTNWENQPQHF
TRBJ2-7,TRBV5-1,many,TRBD2,TGCGCCAGCAGCTGGGAACTAGCGGAGCCCTACGAGCAGTACTTC,CASSWELAEPYEQYF
TRBJ2-2,TRBV29-1,many,-,TGCAGCGTCCCCGGCTGGCCGAACACCGGGGAGCTGTTTTTT,CSVPGWPNTGELFF
TRBJ1-5,TRBV12-3/TRBV12-4,-,-,TGTGCCAGCAGGGGATTGGGGGGTCAGCCCCAGCATTTT,CASRGLGGQPQHF
TRBJ2-1,TRBV27,many,-,TGTGCCAGCAGTTTAATGGCAGGGTGGGATGGGGGTGAGCAGTTCTTC,CASSLMAGWDGGEQFF
TRBJ1-6,TRBV2,few,-,TGTGCCAGCAGTCCGCCGGGACTCTATAATTCACCCCTCCACTTT,CASSPPGLYNSPLHF
TRBJ2-1,TRBV7-9,many,TRBD2,TGTGCCAGCAGCTTAGGTCAGCGGGAGCGACACAATGAGCAGTTCTTC,CASSLGQRERHNEQFF
TRBJ2-1,TRBV20-1,many,-,TGCAGTGCTAGAGACGGTGTTGACAATGAGCAGTTCTTC,CSARDGVDNEQFF
TRBJ2-1,TRBV7-9,many,TRBD2,TGTGCCAGCAGCTCACTAGCGGAGCCCTACAATGAGCAGTTCTTC,CASSSLAEPYNEQFF
TRBJ1-4,TRBV3-1,many,-,TGTGCCAGCAGCCCGACTGGGGCCTATGAAAAACTGTTTTTT,CASSPTGAYEKLFF
TRBJ2-5,TRBV20-1,many,-,TGCAGTGCCAAGGTGGGGGAGACCCAGTACTTC,CSAKVGETQYF
TRBJ2-2,TRBV3-1,few,TRBD1,TGTGCCAGCAGCCGATCAACAGGGGACGGGGAGCTGTTTTTT,CASSRSTGDGELFF
TRBJ2-1,TRBV29-1,many,TRBD2,TGCAGCGTTGCGGGACTAGCGACCCAGGGGGCCTACAATGAGCAGTTCTTC,CSVAGLATQGAYNEQFF
TRBJ2-7,TRBV2,many,TRBD2,TGTGCCAGCACCCGATCCCTAGCGGGATCCTACGAGCAGTACTTC,CASTRSLAGSYEQYF
TRBJ1-5,TRBV20-1,few,TRBD1,TGCAGTGCTGTAGCGACAGGGGGGAATCAGCCCCAGCATTTT,CSAVATGGNQPQHF
TRBJ2-3,TRBV29-1,many,-,TGCAGCGTTGCCCGACAGGTTGGGGATTCCACAGATACGCAGTATTTT,CSVARQVGDSTDTQYF
TRBJ1-6,TRBV12-3/TRBV12-4,many,-,TGTGCCAGCCCCAAAGGCAGGGCCAGCAATTCACCCCTCCACTTT,CASPKGRASNSPLHF
TRBJ2-1,TRBV29-1,-,-,TGCAGCGTTGCGGGACGGGAGCAGTTCTTC,CSVAGREQFF
TRBJ1-2,TRBV7-9,-,-,TGTGCCAGCATAGACGTGGGGCTGGGCGGCTATGGCTACACCTTC,CASIDVGLGGYGYTF
TRBJ2-1,TRBV6-1,many,TRBD2,TGTGCCAGCAGCTCGGGGGGGGCGCTTAATGAGCAGTTCTTC,CASSSGGALNEQFF
TRBJ2-1,TRBV6-6,many,-,TGTGCCAGCAGTTACTCGATTGGAGGCGCCCCAATTGAGCAGTTCTTC,CASSYSIGGAPIEQFF
TRBJ1-4,TRBV28,many,-,TGTGCCAGTTCAGAGTCAACTAATGAAAAACTGTTTTTT,CASSESTNEKLFF
TRBJ1-5,TRBV4-2,-,-,TGTGCCAGCAGCCAAGGGGAGATCCAGCCCCAGCATTTT,CASSQGEIQPQHF
TRBJ2-7,TRBV10-1,few,-,-,CASSTSGQGAIEQYF
TRBJ1-2,TRBV6-1,few,-,TGTGCCAGCAGGGGCGCCGGCGGCTACACCTTC,CASRGAGGYTF
TRBJ2-7,TRBV27,-,-,TGTGCCAGCAGCCTTATCGGCCAGGAACCATACGAGCAGTACTTC,CASSLIGQEPYEQYF
TRBJ2-5,TRBV6-1,-,-,TGTGCCAGCAGTGAATATAGGGGGGAGACCCAGTACTTC,CASSEYRGETQYF